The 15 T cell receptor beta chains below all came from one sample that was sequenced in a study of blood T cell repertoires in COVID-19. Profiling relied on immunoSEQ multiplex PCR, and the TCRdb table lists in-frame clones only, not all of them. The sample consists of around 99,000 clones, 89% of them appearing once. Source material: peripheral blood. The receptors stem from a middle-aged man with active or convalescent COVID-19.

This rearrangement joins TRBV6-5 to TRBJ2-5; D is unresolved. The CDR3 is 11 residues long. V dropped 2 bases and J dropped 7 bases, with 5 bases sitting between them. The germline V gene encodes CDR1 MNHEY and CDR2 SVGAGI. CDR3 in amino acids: CASSYGGTQYF. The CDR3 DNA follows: TGTGCCAGCAGTTACGGCGGGACCCAGTACTTC.

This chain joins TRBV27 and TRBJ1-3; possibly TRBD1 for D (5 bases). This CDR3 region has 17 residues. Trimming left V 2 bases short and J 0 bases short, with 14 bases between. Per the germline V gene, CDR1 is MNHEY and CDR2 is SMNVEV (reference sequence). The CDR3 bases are TGTGCCAGCAGTTTAACCCCAGGGAATCCCTCTGGAAACACCATATATTTT. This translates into CASSLTPGNPSGNTIYF.

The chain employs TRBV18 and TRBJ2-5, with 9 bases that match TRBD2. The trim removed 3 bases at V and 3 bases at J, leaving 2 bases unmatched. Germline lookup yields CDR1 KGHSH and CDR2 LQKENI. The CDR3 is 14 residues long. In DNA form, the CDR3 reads TGTGCCAGCTCACCGACTAGCGGCGAAGAGACCCAGTACTTC. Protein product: CASSPTSGEETQYF. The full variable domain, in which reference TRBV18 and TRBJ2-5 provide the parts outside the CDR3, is NAGVMQNPRHLVRRRGQEARLRCSPMKGHSHVYWYRQLPEEGLKFMVYLQKENIIDESGMPKERFSAEFPKEGPSILRIQQVVRGDSAAYFCASSPTSGEETQYFGPGTRLLVL.

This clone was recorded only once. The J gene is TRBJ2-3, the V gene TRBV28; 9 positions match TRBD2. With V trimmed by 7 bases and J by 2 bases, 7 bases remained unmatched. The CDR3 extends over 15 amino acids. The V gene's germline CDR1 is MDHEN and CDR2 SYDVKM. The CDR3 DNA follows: TGTGCCAGCATGTGGCGGGAGGGCCCCACAGATACGCAGTATTTT. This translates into CASMWREGPTDTQYF. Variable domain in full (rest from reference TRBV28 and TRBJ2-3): DVKVTQSSRYLVKRTGEKVFLECVQDMDHENMFWYRQDPGLGLRLIYFSYDVKMKEKGDIPEGYSVSREKKERFSLILESASTNQTSMYLCASMWREGPTDTQYFGPGTRLTVL.

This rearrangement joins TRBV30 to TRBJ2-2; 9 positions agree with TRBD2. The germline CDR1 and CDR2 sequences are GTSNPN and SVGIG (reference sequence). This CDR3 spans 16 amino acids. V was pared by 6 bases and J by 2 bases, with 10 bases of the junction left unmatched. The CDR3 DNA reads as TGTGCCTGCCCGAAGGAGGGGACTAGCAACACCGGGGAGCTGTTTTTT. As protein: CACPKEGTSNTGELFF. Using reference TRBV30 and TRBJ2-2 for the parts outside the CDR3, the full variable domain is SQTIHQWPATLVQPVGSPLSLECTVEGTSNPNLYWYRQAAGRGLQLLFYSVGIGQISSEVPQNLSASRPQDRQFILSSKKLLLSDSGFYLCACPKEGTSNTGELFFGEGSRLTVL.

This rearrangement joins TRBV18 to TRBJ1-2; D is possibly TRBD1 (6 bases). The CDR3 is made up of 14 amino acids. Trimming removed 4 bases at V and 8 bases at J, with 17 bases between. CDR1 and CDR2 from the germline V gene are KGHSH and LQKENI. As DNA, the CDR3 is TGTGCCAGCTCACTTGGAAGACAGGAAAGAGGCTACACCTTC. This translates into CASSLGRQERGYTF.

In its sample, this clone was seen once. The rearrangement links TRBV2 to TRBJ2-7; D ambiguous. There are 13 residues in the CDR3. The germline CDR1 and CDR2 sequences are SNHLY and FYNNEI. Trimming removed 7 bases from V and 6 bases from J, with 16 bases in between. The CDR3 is CASNRDFASEQYF. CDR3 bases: TGTGCCAGCAACCGAGATTTCGCCTCCGAGCAGTACTTC.

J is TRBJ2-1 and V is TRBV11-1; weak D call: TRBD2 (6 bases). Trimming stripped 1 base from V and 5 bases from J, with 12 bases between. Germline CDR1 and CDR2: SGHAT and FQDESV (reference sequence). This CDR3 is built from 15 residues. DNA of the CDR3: TGTGCCAGCAGCTTAGGGCTAGCGATGCACAATGAGCAGTTCTTC. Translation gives CASSLGLAMHNEQFF.

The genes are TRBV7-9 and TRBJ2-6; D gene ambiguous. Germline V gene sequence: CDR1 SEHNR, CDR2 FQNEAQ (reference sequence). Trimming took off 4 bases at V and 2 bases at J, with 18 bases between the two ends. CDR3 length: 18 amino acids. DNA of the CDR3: TGTGCCAGCAGCTGGTGGCCGACTTACAAAACTGGGGCCAACGTCCTGACTTTC. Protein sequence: CASSWWPTYKTGANVLTF.

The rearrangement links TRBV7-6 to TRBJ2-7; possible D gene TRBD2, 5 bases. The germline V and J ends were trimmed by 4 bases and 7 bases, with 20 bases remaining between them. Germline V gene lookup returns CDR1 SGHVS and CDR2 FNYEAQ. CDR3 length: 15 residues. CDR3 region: CASSSLSDRRGEQYF. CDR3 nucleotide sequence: TGTGCCAGCAGCTCCCTTTCGGACCGCCGAGGGGAGCAGTACTTC.

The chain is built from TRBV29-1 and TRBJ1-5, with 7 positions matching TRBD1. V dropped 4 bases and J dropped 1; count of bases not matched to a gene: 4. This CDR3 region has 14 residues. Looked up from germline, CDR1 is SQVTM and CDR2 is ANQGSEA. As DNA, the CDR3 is TGCAGCGTTGGAGGGGGCCAAAGCAATCAGCCCCAGCATTTT. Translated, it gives CSVGGGQSNQPQHF. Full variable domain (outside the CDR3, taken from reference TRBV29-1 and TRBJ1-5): SAVISQKPSRDICQRGTSLTIQCQVDSQVTMMFWYRQQPGQSLTLIATANQGSEATYESGFVIDKFPISRPNLTFSTLTVSNMSPEDSSIYLCSVGGGQSNQPQHFGDGTRLSIL.

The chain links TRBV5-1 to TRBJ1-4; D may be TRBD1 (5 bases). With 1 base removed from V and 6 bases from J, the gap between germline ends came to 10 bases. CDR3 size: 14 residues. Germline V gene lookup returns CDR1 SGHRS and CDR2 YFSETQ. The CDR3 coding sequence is TGCGCCAGCAGCTTGACAGGTTCTGATGAAAAACTGTTTTTT. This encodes CASSLTGSDEKLFF.

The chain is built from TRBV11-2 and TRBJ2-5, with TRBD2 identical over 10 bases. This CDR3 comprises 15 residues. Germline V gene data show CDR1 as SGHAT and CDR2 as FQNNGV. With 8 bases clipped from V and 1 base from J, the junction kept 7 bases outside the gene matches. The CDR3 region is CASSASGSTQETQYF. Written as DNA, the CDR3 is TGTGCCAGCTCGGCTAGCGGGAGTACCCAAGAGACCCAGTACTTC.

CDR3 DNA: TGTGCCAGCAGTTTATCGATTCAGGGGAGCACTGAAGCTTTCTTT. Translated, it gives CASSLSIQGSTEAFF. The chain recombines TRBV27 with TRBJ1-1; D perhaps matches TRBD1 (6 bases). The CDR3 is 15 amino acids. Germline V gene lookup returns CDR1 MNHEY and CDR2 SMNVEV (reference sequence). V was clipped by 0 bases and J by 4 bases, with 12 bases between them.

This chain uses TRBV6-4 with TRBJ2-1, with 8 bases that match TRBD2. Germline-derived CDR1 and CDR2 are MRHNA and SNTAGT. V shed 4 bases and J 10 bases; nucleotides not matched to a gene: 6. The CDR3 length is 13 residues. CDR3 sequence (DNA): TGTGCCAGCAGTGCCACTAGCGGTGGAGAGCAGTTCTTC. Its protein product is CASSATSGGEQFF.